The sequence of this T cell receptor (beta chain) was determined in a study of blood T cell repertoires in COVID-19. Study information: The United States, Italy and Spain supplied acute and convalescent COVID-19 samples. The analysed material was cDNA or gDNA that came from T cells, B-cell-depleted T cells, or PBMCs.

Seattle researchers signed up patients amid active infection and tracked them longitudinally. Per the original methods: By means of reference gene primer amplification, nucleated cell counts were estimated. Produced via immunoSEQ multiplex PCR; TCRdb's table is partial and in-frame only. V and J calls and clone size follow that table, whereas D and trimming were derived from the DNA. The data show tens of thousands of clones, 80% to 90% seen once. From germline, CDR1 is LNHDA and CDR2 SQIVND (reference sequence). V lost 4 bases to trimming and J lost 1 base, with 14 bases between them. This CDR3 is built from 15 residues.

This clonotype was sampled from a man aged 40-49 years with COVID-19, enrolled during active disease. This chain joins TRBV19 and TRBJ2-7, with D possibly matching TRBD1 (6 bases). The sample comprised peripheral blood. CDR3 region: CASSTMDRASYEQYF. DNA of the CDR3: TGTGCCAGTAGTACCATGGACAGAGCATCCTACGAGCAGTACTTC.